These 19 T cell receptor beta chains were all obtained from the same sample, sequenced in a study of identical twins. TCRdb re-called the 5' RACE reads with MiXCR, one entry per CDR3 protein. The data hold about 340,000 distinct CDR3 sequences, with approximately 9.1% observed a single time. The sequenced sample consisted of naive T cells sorted from blood. The source is a woman aged 45-59 years in good health.

There are many counts of this clonotype. The genes are TRBV7-2 and TRBJ1-4; 9 positions agree with TRBD1. The CDR3 consists of 14 residues. V was pared by 4 bases and J by 8 bases, with 5 bases of the junction left unmatched. CDR1 and CDR2 from the germline V gene are SGHTA and FQGNSA. As DNA, the CDR3 is TGTGCCAGCAGCTCGGGACAGGGTGGGGAAAAACTGTTTTTT. This translates into CASSSGQGGEKLFF.

This rearrangement joins TRBV9 to TRBJ2-7; TRBD1 or TRBD2 may be the D gene (5 bases each). The CDR3 sequence is 15 residues long. The germline CDR1 and CDR2 sequences are SGDLS and YYNGEE. Trimming took off 4 bases at V and 4 bases at J, with 18 bases between the two ends. The CDR3: CASSPSGATLYEQYF. CDR3 nucleotides: TGTGCCAGCAGCCCTTCCGGGGCTACCCTTTACGAGCAGTACTTC. The full variable domain, rest sourced from reference TRBV9 and TRBJ2-7, is DSGVTQTPKHLITATGQRVTLRCSPRSGDLSVYWYQQSLDQGLQFLIQYYNGEERAKGNILERFSAQQFPDLHSELNLSSLELGDSALYFCASSPSGATLYEQYFGPGTRLTVT.

In this sample, this clonotype turned up many times. A read error may produce the germline difference seen at one junction end. The chain is built from TRBV7-7 and TRBJ2-2, with 8 bases that match TRBD1. Germline CDR1 SSHAT, CDR2 FNYEAQ (reference sequence). The CDR3 loop spans 15 amino acids. In DNA, the CDR3 is TGTGCTAGCAGTGCCGGGACAGGTGGAACCGGGGAGCTGTTTTTT. Translation gives CASSAGTGGTGELFF.

The chain carries TRBV2 and TRBJ2-1; TRBD2 matches at 14 bases. Per germline, CDR1 SNHLY and CDR2 FYNNEI. The J segment lost 8 bases and the V segment lost 1 base, leaving 4 bases of the junction unmatched. This CDR3 has 16 residues. The CDR3 loop is CASSEVGLAGDDEQFF. The DNA of the CDR3 is TGTGCCAGCAGTGAAGTGGGACTAGCGGGAGATGATGAGCAGTTCTTC. Supplemented by reference TRBV2 and TRBJ2-1, the full variable domain reads EPEVTQTPSHQVTQMGQEVILRCVPISNHLYFYWYRQILGQKVEFLVSFYNNEISEKSEIFDDQFSVERPDGSNFTLKIRSTKLEDSAMYFCASSEVGLAGDDEQFFGPGTRLTVL.

In its sample, this clonotype was seen a few times. V is TRBV6-1 and J is TRBJ2-3; a possible D gene is TRBD1 (6 bases). Trimming stripped 6 bases from V and 0 bases from J, with 13 bases between. Germline-derived CDR1 and CDR2 are MNHNS and SASEGT. This CDR3 has 15 residues. Here the CDR3 DNA reads TGTGCCAGCAGCCAGGGGATTGTCAGCACAGATACGCAGTATTTT. This codes for CASSQGIVSTDTQYF.

Many counts were recorded for this clonotype. V gene TRBV6-4 combines with J gene TRBJ2-1; 11 bases map to TRBD2. In germline, CDR1 is MRHNA, CDR2 SNTAGT. The CDR3 spans 14 residues. Trimming removed 4 bases from V and 9 bases from J; junction bases left unmatched: 5. The CDR3 DNA follows: TGTGCCAGCAGTGGGCTAGCGGGAGGCGGTGAGCAGTTCTTC. Translated: CASSGLAGGGEQFF.

This sequence joins TRBV11-2 and TRBJ1-1; D ambiguous. The CDR3 extends over 15 amino acids. With 5 bases removed from V and 0 bases from J, the gap between germline ends came to 13 bases. Germline lookup yields CDR1 SGHAT and CDR2 FQNNGV. The CDR3 reads CASSLGLYLNTEAFF. CDR3 coding DNA: TGTGCCAGCAGCCTCGGGCTATATCTGAACACTGAAGCTTTCTTT.

This clonotype was found many times. The germline gene is not matched at one end of the junction; a read error may be the cause. The V call is TRBV6-5, the J call TRBJ2-1, with 8 bases that match TRBD2. The CDR3 spans 18 residues. Germline CDR1 is MNHEY and CDR2 is SVGAGI. The CDR3 region is CASSNSGESGSGTNEQFF. CDR3 DNA: TGTGCCAGCAGTAACTCGGGGGAATCGGGTAGCGGGACCAATGAGCAGTTCTTC.

This clonotype was detected only a few times. V usage is TRBV3-1 and J usage is TRBJ2-1; D possibly corresponds to TRBD1 (5 bases). Trimming removed 1 base from V and 13 bases from J, with 17 bases in between. The CDR3 runs to 14 residues. Germline-derived CDR1 and CDR2 are LGHDT and YNNKEL (reference sequence). CDR3 region: CASSQGRGMAQQFF. In nucleotides, the CDR3 is TGTGCCAGCAGCCAAGGAAGGGGTATGGCGCAACAGTTCTTC.

The V call is TRBV12-3 or TRBV12-4, the J call TRBJ2-4; 8 bases match TRBD2. CDR3 length equals 17 residues. V trimming: 6 bases; J trimming: 8 bases; junction bases outside the gene matches: 18. The CDR3 DNA reads TGTGCCAGCAGCCTTGGGACTAGTATAGACCGAGGGGACATTCAGTACTTC. Translated, it gives CASSLGTSIDRGDIQYF.

This rearrangement joins TRBV5-1 to TRBJ2-3, with D hard to call. This CDR3 spans 12 amino acids. The V end was cut by 4 bases, the J end by 3 bases, with 6 bases between. Per germline, CDR1 SGHRS and CDR2 YFSETQ. CDR3 nucleotide sequence: TGCGCCAGCAGCATTGGGACAGATACGCAGTATTTT. Translation: CASSIGTDTQYF.

This clonotype appeared many times. This chain uses TRBV5-1 with TRBJ1-5; perhaps TRBD1 as D (6 bases). Germline values: CDR1 SGHRS, CDR2 YFSETQ. Trimming removed 3 bases from V and 6 bases from J, with 16 bases in between. The CDR3 extends over 15 amino acids. The CDR3 region has the DNA TGCGCCAGCAGCTGGAGGGGGGGCGAGGGTCAGCCCCAGCATTTT. Translated: CASSWRGGEGQPQHF.

The V and J genes are TRBV20-1 and TRBJ2-1, with D perhaps matching TRBD2 (6 bases). The CDR3 has 16 amino acids. Germline loops: CDR1 DFQATT, CDR2 SNEGSKA (reference sequence). V was clipped by 1 base and J by 6 bases, with 19 bases between them. The CDR3 DNA is TGCAGTGCTAGAGTCACCTCAGCGGGCTCTAGCAATGAGCAGTTCTTC. Amino acid sequence: CSARVTSAGSSNEQFF.

Many counts were recorded for this clonotype. The chain links TRBV4-1 to TRBJ2-1; 8 positions match TRBD2. From germline, CDR1 is MGHRA and CDR2 YSYEKL. There are 18 residues in the CDR3. V trimming: 0 bases; J trimming: 7 bases; junction bases outside the gene matches: 14. The CDR3 nucleotides read TGCGCCAGCAGCCAAGAAGGAGTTTTGGTAGCGGGACTTAATGAGCAGTTCTTC. Amino acid sequence: CASSQEGVLVAGLNEQFF.

A word on this clonotype: A much larger clone differs by one base, so this may be a read error. The rearrangement joins TRBV7-2 to TRBJ2-5; 8 bases map to TRBD2. Germline assignment: CDR1 SGHTA and CDR2 FQGNSA. The CDR3 is made up of 15 amino acids. Trimming at V came to 8 bases and at J to 9 bases, leaving 17 bases not matched to a gene. Here the CDR3 DNA reads TGTGCCAGCGGATCGACTAGCGCCTCGCCAACGGCCCAGTACTTC. Amino acids: CASGSTSASPTAQYF.

The J gene is TRBJ2-7, the V gene TRBV25-1; 8 bases agree with TRBD2. J was trimmed by 2 bases and V by 2 bases; bases with no gene match: 5. The CDR3 runs 15 residues. Germline V lookup: CDR1 MGHDK, CDR2 SYGVNS. CDR3 amino acids: CASSELGTSTYEQYF. The CDR3 bases are TGTGCCAGCAGTGAACTGGGGACTAGTACCTACGAGCAGTACTTC.

This clonotype has a count of ten or more. The CDR3 DNA sequence: TGTGCCAGCAGTTACCACAGACAGGGGAGCGGAAACACCATATATTTT. Translation: CASSYHRQGSGNTIYF. The chain is built from TRBV6-5 and TRBJ1-3; 8 bases map to TRBD1. There are 16 residues in the CDR3. J lost 4 bases, V lost 2 bases, and 7 bases had no gene match. Germline CDR1 MNHEY, CDR2 SVGAGI.

This clonotype was counted ten times or more. CDR3 sequence reads: CASSEARLAGEQYF. CDR3 nucleotide sequence: TGTGCCAGCAGTGAAGCGAGGCTAGCGGGCGAGCAGTACTTC. The chain is built from TRBV2 and TRBJ2-7; TRBD2 matches 8 bases. The ends lost 0 bases at V and 6 bases at J; junction bases unmatched: 4. CDR3 length: 14 residues. The germline gives CDR1 SNHLY, CDR2 FYNNEI.

This chain connects TRBV5-6 to TRBJ1-5; a weak D match, TRBD1 (5 bases). This CDR3 has 14 amino acids. Germline CDR1 reads SGHDT; CDR2 reads YYEEEE. The V end was cut by 4 bases, the J end by 4 bases, with 12 bases between. The chain's CDR3 is CASSHTGLNQPQHF. CDR3 sequence (DNA): TGTGCCAGCAGCCATACGGGACTTAATCAGCCCCAGCATTTT.